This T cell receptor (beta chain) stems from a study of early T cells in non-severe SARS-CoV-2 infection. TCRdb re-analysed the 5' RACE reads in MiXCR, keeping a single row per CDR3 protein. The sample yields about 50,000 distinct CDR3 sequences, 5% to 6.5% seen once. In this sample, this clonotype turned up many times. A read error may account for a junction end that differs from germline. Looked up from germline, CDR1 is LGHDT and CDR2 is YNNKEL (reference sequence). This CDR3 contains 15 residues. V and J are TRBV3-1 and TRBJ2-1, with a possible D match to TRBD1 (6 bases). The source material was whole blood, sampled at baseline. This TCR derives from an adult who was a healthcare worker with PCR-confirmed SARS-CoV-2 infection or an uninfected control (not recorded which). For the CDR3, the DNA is TGTGCCAGCACCCAAAGCGACAGGCTCAACAATGAGCAGTTCTTC. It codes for CASTQSDRLNNEQFF.